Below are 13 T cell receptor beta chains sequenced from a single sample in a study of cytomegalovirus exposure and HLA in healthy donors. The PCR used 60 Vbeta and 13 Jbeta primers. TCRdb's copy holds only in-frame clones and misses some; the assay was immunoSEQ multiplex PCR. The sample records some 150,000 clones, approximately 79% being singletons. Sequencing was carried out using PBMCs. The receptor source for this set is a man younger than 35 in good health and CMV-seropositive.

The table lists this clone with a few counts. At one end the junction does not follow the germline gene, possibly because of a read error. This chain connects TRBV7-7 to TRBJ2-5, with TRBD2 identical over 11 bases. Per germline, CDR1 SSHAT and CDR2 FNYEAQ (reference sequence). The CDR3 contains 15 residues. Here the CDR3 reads CASSLAGGIQETQYF. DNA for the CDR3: TGTGCTAGCAGCTTAGCGGGGGGGATCCAAGAGACCCAGTACTTC.

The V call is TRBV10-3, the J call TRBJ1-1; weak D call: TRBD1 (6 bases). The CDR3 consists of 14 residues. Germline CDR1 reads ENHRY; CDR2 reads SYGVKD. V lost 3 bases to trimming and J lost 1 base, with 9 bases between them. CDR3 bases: TGTGCCATCAGTGAATTACAGGGGAACACTGAAGCTTTCTTT. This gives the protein CAISELQGNTEAFF.

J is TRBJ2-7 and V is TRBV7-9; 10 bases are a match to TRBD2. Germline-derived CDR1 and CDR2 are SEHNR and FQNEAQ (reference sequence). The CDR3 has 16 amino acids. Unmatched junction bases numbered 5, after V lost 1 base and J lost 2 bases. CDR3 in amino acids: CASSLVRAGGAYEQYF. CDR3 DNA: TGTGCCAGCAGCTTAGTTCGAGCGGGAGGGGCCTACGAGCAGTACTTC.

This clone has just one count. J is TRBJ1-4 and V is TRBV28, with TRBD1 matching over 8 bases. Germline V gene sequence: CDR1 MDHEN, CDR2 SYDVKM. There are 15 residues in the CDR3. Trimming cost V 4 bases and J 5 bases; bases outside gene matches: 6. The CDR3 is CASSSPYRGNEKLFF. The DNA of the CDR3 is TGTGCCAGCAGTTCCCCCTACAGGGGGAATGAAAAACTGTTTTTT.

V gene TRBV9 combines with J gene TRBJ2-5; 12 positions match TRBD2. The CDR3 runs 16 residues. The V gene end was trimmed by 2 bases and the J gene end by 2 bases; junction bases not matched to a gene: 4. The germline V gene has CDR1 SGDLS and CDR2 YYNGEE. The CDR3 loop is CASSVPSGGVQETQYF. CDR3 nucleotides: TGTGCCAGCAGCGTCCCTAGCGGGGGGGTTCAAGAGACCCAGTACTTC. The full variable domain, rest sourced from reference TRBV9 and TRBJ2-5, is DSGVTQTPKHLITATGQRVTLRCSPRSGDLSVYWYQQSLDQGLQFLIQYYNGEERAKGNILERFSAQQFPDLHSELNLSSLELGDSALYFCASSVPSGGVQETQYFGPGTRLLVL.

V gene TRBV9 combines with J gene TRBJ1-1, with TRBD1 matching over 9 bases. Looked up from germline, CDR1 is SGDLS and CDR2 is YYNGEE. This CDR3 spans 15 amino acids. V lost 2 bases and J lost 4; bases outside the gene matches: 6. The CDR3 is CASSVVQGASTEAFF. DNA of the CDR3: TGTGCCAGCAGCGTGGTACAGGGGGCTAGCACTGAAGCTTTCTTT.

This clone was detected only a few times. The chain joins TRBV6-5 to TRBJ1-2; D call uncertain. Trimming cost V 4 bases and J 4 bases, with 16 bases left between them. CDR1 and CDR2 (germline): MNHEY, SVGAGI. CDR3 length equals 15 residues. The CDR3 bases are TGTGCCAGCAGTTCGTCGGTCGCAGCGCTCTATGGCTACACCTTC. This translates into CASSSSVAALYGYTF.

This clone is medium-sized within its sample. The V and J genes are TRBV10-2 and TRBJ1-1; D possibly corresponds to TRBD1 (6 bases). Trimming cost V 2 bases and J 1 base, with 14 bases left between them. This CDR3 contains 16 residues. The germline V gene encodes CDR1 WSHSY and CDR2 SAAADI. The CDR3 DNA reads TGCGCCAGCAGTGAGCCGATCCGGACAGCGAACACTGAAGCTTTCTTT. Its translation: CASSEPIRTANTEAFF.

The CDR3: CASSLDGVGGELFF. The CDR3 coding sequence is TGTGCCAGCAGCTTAGACGGGGTCGGCGGGGAGCTGTTTTTT. This rearrangement joins TRBV7-6 to TRBJ2-2; maybe TRBD2 (5 bases). V gave up 1 base and J gave up 7 bases, with 10 bases separating them. The CDR3 contains 14 residues. Germline loops: CDR1 SGHVS, CDR2 FNYEAQ.

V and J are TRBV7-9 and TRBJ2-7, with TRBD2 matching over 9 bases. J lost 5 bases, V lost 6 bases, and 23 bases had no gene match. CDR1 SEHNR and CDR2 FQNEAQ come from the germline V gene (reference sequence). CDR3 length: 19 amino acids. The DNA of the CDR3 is TGTGCCAGCAGTATGACGAGAAAGATAGCGGGGGCAGGTATCGACGAGCAGTACTTC. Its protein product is CASSMTRKIAGAGIDEQYF.

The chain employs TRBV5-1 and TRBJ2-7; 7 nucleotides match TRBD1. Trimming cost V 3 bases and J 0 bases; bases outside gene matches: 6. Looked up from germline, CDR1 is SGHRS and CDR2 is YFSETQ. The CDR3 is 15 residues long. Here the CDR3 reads CASSYQTGSSYEQYF. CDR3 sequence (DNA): TGCGCCAGCAGCTATCAGACAGGGAGCTCCTACGAGCAGTACTTC.

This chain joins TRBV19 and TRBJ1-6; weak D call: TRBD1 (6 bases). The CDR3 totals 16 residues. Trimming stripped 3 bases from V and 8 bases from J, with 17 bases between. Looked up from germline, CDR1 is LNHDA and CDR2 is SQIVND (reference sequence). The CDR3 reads CASSMPHRAKDSPLHF. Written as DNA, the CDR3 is TGTGCCAGTAGTATGCCCCACAGGGCTAAGGATTCACCCCTCCACTTT.

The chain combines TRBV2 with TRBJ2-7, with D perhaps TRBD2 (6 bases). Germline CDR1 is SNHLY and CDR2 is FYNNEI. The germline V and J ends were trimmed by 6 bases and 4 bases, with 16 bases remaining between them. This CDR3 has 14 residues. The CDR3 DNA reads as TGTGCCAGCAGCCCGGCGGGGATAGTATACGAGCAGTACTTC. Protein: CASSPAGIVYEQYF.